This TCR beta chain was obtained from a study of early T cells in non-severe SARS-CoV-2 infection. From germline, CDR1 is SGHRS and CDR2 YFSETQ. The CDR3 contains 12 residues. Trimming left V 4 bases short and J 10 bases short, with 12 bases between. A few counts support this clonotype. Each cDNA molecule carried a unique molecular identifier. A single record per CDR3 protein comes from TCRdb applying MiXCR to the 5' RACE reads. This sample yields 50,000 to 60,000 distinct CDR3 sequences, of which 8.5% to 12% are seen a single time; around 4.3% belongs to the top ten. This rearrangement joins TRBV5-1 to TRBJ2-1, with D unresolved. This sequence originates from an adult who was a healthcare worker with PCR-confirmed SARS-CoV-2 infection or an uninfected control (not recorded which). The sample taken for sequencing was whole blood. CDR3 residues: CASSPNLEEQFF. CDR3 nucleotides: TGCGCCAGCAGCCCCAACCTGGAGGAGCAGTTCTTC.